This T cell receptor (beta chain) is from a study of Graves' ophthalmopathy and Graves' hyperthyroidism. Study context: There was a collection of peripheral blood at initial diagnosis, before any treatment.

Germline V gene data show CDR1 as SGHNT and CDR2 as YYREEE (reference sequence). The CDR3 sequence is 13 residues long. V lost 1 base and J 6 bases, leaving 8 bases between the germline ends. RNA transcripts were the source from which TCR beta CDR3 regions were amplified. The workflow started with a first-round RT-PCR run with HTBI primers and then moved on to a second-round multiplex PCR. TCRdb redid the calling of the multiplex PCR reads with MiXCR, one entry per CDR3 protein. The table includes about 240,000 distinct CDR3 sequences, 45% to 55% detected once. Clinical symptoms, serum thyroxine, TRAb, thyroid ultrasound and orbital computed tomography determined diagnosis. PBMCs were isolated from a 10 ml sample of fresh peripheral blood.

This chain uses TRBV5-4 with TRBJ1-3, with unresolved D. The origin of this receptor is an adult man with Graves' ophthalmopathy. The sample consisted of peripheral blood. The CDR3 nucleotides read TGTGCCAGCAGCTTGTCGACCGAAAACACCATATATTTT. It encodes CASSLSTENTIYF.